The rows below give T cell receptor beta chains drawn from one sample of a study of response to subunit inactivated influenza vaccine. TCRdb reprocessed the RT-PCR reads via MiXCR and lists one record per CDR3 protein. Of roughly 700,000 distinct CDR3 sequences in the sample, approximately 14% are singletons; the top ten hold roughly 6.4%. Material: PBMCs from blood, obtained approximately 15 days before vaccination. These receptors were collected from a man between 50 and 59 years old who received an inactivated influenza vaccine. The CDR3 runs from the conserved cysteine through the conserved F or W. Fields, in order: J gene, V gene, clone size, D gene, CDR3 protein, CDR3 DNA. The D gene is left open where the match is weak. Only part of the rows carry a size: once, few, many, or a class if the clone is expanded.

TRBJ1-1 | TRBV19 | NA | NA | CASQDFTEAFF | TGTGCCAGTCAGGATTTCACTGAAGCTTTCTTT
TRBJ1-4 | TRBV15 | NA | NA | CATGKGATNEKLFF | TGTGCCACCGGTAAAGGTGCAACTAATGAAAAACTGTTTTTT
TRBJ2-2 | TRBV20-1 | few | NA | CSAISRTANTGELFF | TGCAGTGCTATTTCTCGGACAGCGAACACCGGGGAGCTGTTTTTT
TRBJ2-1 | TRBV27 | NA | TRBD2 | CASSLGAAGGSSYNEQFF | TGTGCCAGCAGTTTAGGGGCAGCGGGAGGGAGCTCCTACAATGAGCAGTTCTTC
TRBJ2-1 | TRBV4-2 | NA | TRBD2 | CASSQVSSGGNEQFF | TGTGCCAGCAGCCAAGTCTCTAGCGGGGGAAATGAGCAGTTCTTC
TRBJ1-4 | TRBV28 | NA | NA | CASTGGVNEKLFF | TGTGCCAGCACTGGAGGGGTTAATGAAAAACTGTTTTTT
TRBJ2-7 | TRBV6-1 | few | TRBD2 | CASGGGLAFTYEQYF | TGTGCCAGCGGCGGTGGACTAGCGTTTACCTACGAGCAGTACTTC
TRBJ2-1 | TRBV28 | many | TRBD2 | CASSLIGAGGGEQFF | TGTGCCAGCAGTTTGATTGGAGCGGGAGGGGGTGAGCAGTTCTTC
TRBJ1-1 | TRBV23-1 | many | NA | CASSQLKIEAFF | TGCGCCAGCAGTCAATTAAAGATTGAAGCTTTCTTT
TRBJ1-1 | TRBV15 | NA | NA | CATSRAAMNTEAFF | TGTGCCACCAGCAGAGCAGCGATGAACACTGAAGCTTTCTTT
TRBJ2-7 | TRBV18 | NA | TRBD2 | CASSPTPETSGRYEQYF | TGTGCCAGCTCACCGACACCCGAGACTAGCGGGAGGTACGAGCAGTACTTC
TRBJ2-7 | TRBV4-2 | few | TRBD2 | CASAPISGRASTYEQYF | TGTGCCAGCGCTCCCATTAGCGGGAGAGCATCCACCTACGAGCAGTACTTC
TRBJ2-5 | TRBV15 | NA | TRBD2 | CATSRDPGLAGGPSGGQYF | TGTGCCACCAGCAGAGATCCGGGACTAGCGGGAGGACCCTCAGGGGGCCAGTACTTC
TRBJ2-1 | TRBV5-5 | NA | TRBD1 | CASSFPGQVNEQFF | TGTGCCAGCAGCTTTCCGGGACAGGTCAATGAGCAGTTCTTC
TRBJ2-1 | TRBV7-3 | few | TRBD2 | CASAAGGNNEQFF | TGTGCCAGCGCGGCGGGAGGGAACAATGAGCAGTTCTTC
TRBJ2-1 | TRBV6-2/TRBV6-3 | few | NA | CASRTPPEQFF | TGTGCCAGCAGAACCCCTCCGGAGCAGTTCTTC
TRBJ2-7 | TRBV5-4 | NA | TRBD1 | CASSLSGQSTYEQYF | TGTGCCAGCAGCTTGTCGGGACAGAGCACTTACGAGCAGTACTTC
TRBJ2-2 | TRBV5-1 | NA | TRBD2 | CASSFGRALAGELFF | TGCGCCAGCAGCTTCGGGAGGGCCCTGGCCGGGGAGCTGTTTTTT
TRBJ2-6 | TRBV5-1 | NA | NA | CASSPGTLRLNSGANVLTF | TGCGCCAGCAGCCCCGGGACATTACGATTGAACTCTGGGGCCAACGTCCTGACTTTC
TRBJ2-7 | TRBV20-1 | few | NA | CSARDPTGDPYEQYF | TGCAGTGCTAGAGACCCCACGGGGGACCCCTACGAGCAGTACTTC
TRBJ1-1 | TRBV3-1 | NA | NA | CASSPLEASNEAFF | TGTGCCAGCAGCCCCTTAGAGGCCTCTAATGAAGCTTTCTTT
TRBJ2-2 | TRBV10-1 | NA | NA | CASSEIQWPAGELFF | TGCGCCAGCAGTGAAATTCAATGGCCTGCCGGGGAGCTGTTTTTT
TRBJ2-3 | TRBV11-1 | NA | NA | CASSPRWRNTQYF | TGTGCCAGCAGCCCAAGGTGGCGGAATACGCAGTATTTT